The 22 T cell receptor beta chains listed next were all sequenced from one sample in a study of shared clonotypes between healthy human individuals. Clones were read by immunoSEQ multiplex PCR, and TCRdb kept only the in-frame ones, dropping some. Counted here are roughly 2 million clones, over 85% occurring once; the ten biggest clones make up 0.9% to 1.4%. CD45RO negativity and positive selection for CCR7 defined naive CD8 cells, a population that excluded terminally differentiated effector memory CD45RA+ cells. Material for sequencing was naive CD8+ T cells sorted from blood. Receptors were obtained from a man in his late teens or twenties in good health.

This chain links TRBV7-9 with TRBJ2-5; D not certain. Germline values: CDR1 SEHNR, CDR2 FQNEAQ (reference sequence). The CDR3 length is 10 residues. Trimming pared 5 bases from V and 14 bases from J, leaving 12 bases between. The CDR3 region is CASSEGMLYF. In DNA, the CDR3 is TGTGCCAGCAGCGAAGGGATGCTTTACTTC. The full variable domain, in which reference TRBV7-9 and TRBJ2-5 provide the parts outside the CDR3, is DTGVSQNPRHKITKRGQNVTFRCDPISEHNRLYWYRQTLGQGPEFLTYFQNEAQLEKSRLLSDRFSAERPKGSFSTLEIQRTEQGDSAMYLCASSEGMLYFGPGTRLLVL.

Only a few counts were recorded for this clone. Other DNA sequences in this specimen translate into the identical CDR3. This sequence joins TRBV30 and TRBJ1-2; D not certain. Germline assignment: CDR1 GTSNPN and CDR2 SVGIG (reference sequence). V gave up 0 bases and J gave up 7 bases, with 6 bases separating them. This CDR3 spans 11 amino acids. The CDR3 protein is CAWSVLGGYTF. The CDR3 region has the DNA TGTGCCTGGAGTGTGCTGGGTGGCTACACCTTC.

The chain is built from TRBV7-9 and TRBJ2-5, with D unresolved. Germline values: CDR1 SEHNR, CDR2 FQNEAQ (reference sequence). This CDR3 comprises 13 residues. The V end was cut by 5 bases, the J end by 4 bases, with 11 bases between. CDR3 in amino acids: CASSTPLRETQYF. In DNA form, the CDR3 reads TGTGCCAGCAGCACCCCTCTCCGAGAGACCCAGTACTTC. Using reference TRBV7-9 and TRBJ2-5 for the parts outside the CDR3, the full variable domain is DTGVSQNPRHKITKRGQNVTFRCDPISEHNRLYWYRQTLGQGPEFLTYFQNEAQLEKSRLLSDRFSAERPKGSFSTLEIQRTEQGDSAMYLCASSTPLRETQYFGPGTRLLVL.

The chain carries TRBV2 and TRBJ1-2, with 9 nucleotides matching TRBD1. The CDR3 is 16 amino acids. Trimming took 3 bases from V and 4 from J; bases not matched to a gene: 9. Germline CDR1 reads SNHLY; CDR2 reads FYNNEI. CDR3: CASSDSDRGEFYGYTF. The DNA for the CDR3 is TGTGCCAGCAGTGATTCCGACAGGGGGGAATTCTATGGCTACACCTTC. Complete variable domain (other parts from reference TRBV2 and TRBJ1-2): EPEVTQTPSHQVTQMGQEVILRCVPISNHLYFYWYRQILGQKVEFLVSFYNNEISEKSEIFDDQFSVERPDGSNFTLKIRSTKLEDSAMYFCASSDSDRGEFYGYTFGSGTRLTVV.

This clone occurred once. V usage is TRBV27 and J usage is TRBJ2-1; TRBD2 matches 12 bases. The length of the CDR3 is 16 residues. Looked up from germline, CDR1 is MNHEY and CDR2 is SMNVEV (reference sequence). The trim removed 5 bases at V and 4 bases at J, leaving 6 bases unmatched. The CDR3 protein is CASSLAGGPGYNEQFF. The CDR3 nucleotides are TGTGCCAGCAGTCTAGCGGGGGGGCCGGGATACAATGAGCAGTTCTTC.

The chain employs TRBV27 and TRBJ1-2, with D possibly matching TRBD1 (5 bases). V was clipped by 8 bases and J by 6 bases, with 16 bases between them. CDR1 MNHEY and CDR2 SMNVEV come from the germline V gene (reference sequence). CDR3 length equals 13 residues. The CDR3 sequence is CASSLLGDDGYTF. CDR3 in DNA: TGTGCCAGCTCGCTACTCGGGGACGATGGCTACACCTTC.

This chain joins TRBV4-3 and TRBJ2-7; D not resolved. Germline lookup yields CDR1 LGHNA and CDR2 YSLEER. The V end was cut by 3 bases, the J end by 0 bases, with 9 bases between. CDR3 length: 14 amino acids. This chain's CDR3 is CASSQTQYSYEQYF. Written as DNA, the CDR3 is TGCGCCAGCAGCCAGACACAGTACTCCTACGAGCAGTACTTC.

J is TRBJ1-2 and V is TRBV21-1. TRBV21-1 is a pseudogene locus. This CDR3 is 16 amino acids long. CDR3 region: CASSKDRGLRNYGYTF. CDR3 sequence (DNA): TGTGCCAGCAGCAAAGATCGGGGGCTTCGTAACTATGGCTACACCTTC.

The genes are TRBV9 and TRBJ2-2; D is unclear. The CDR3 runs 15 residues. V dropped 0 bases and J dropped 3 bases, with 9 bases sitting between them. Per germline, CDR1 SGDLS and CDR2 YYNGEE. As DNA, the CDR3 is TGTGCCAGCAGCGTAGAATGGCTCCACACCGGGGAGCTGTTTTTT. The encoded protein is CASSVEWLHTGELFF.

The chain recombines TRBV13 with TRBJ2-7, with D possibly matching TRBD2 (5 bases). The germline CDR1 and CDR2 sequences are PRHDT and FYEKMQ (reference sequence). V gave up 5 bases and J gave up 5 bases, with 13 bases separating them. The CDR3 extends over 13 amino acids. CDR3 bases: TGTGCCAGCAGCGAAGAACAAGCGGACGAGCAGTACTTC. It yields the protein CASSEEQADEQYF.

The rearrangement links TRBV5-6 to TRBJ2-1, with a tentative D call TRBD1 (6 bases). The CDR3 runs 11 residues. Per germline, CDR1 SGHDT and CDR2 YYEEEE. The germline V and J ends were trimmed by 4 bases and 10 bases, with 9 bases remaining between them. CDR3 coding DNA: TGTGCCAGCAGCATAGGGGGAGAGCAGTTCTTC. Encoded protein: CASSIGGEQFF.

The chain joins TRBV5-6 to TRBJ1-1; D uncertain. V was trimmed by 0 bases and J by 0 bases, leaving 6 bases between them. Germline V gene sequence: CDR1 SGHDT, CDR2 YYEEEE. The CDR3 runs to 14 residues. CDR3 nucleotides: TGTGCCAGCAGCTTGGTACTTATGAACACTGAAGCTTTCTTT. Amino acid sequence: CASSLVLMNTEAFF.

The rearrangement joins TRBV2 to TRBJ2-7; D might be TRBD1 (6 bases). Germline V gene sequence: CDR1 SNHLY, CDR2 FYNNEI. Deletions cut 3 bases from V and 1 base from J, with 13 bases between. The CDR3 has 15 residues. The CDR3 coding sequence is TGTGCCAGCAGTGAGGGGCTGGACAGTTCCTACGAGCAGTACTTC. Translation gives CASSEGLDSSYEQYF. Supplemented by reference TRBV2 and TRBJ2-7, the full variable domain reads EPEVTQTPSHQVTQMGQEVILRCVPISNHLYFYWYRQILGQKVEFLVSFYNNEISEKSEIFDDQFSVERPDGSNFTLKIRSTKLEDSAMYFCASSEGLDSSYEQYFGPGTRLTVT.

V gene TRBV19 combines with J gene TRBJ1-5; possibly TRBD1 for D (6 bases). Germline V CDR1 and CDR2: LNHDA, SQIVND (reference sequence). The length of the CDR3 is 16 residues. Trimming removed 5 bases from V and 1 base from J, with 15 bases in between. This CDR3 is CASSPWTEGSNQPQHF. The CDR3 nucleotides are TGTGCCAGTAGTCCCTGGACAGAAGGAAGCAATCAGCCCCAGCATTTT. The full variable domain, with the rest looked up from reference TRBV19 and TRBJ1-5, is DGGITQSPKYLFRKEGQNVTLSCEQNLNHDAMYWYRQDPGQGLRLIYYSQIVNDFQKGDIAEGYSVSREKKESFPLTVTSAQKNPTAFYLCASSPWTEGSNQPQHFGDGTRLSIL.

This clone has just one count. The chain carries TRBV9 and TRBJ2-1; 10 nucleotides line up with TRBD2. Germline V gene sequence: CDR1 SGDLS, CDR2 YYNGEE. This CDR3 is 16 amino acids long. Trimming took 0 bases from V and 4 from J; bases not matched to a gene: 4. CDR3 amino acids: CASSVVWTSGYNEQFF. In DNA form, the CDR3 reads TGTGCCAGCAGCGTAGTGTGGACTAGCGGATACAATGAGCAGTTCTTC.

This clone was seen a few times. The chain is built from TRBV2 and TRBJ1-2; D is undetermined. The germline V gene encodes CDR1 SNHLY and CDR2 FYNNEI. V lost 10 bases and J lost 6, with 6 bases in between. This CDR3 region has 9 residues. The CDR3 spells CATSNGYTF. The CDR3 DNA is TGTGCCACCTCGAATGGCTACACCTTC.

This chain links TRBV5-6 with TRBJ2-3; TRBD2 matches 13 bases. Germline V gene data show CDR1 as SGHDT and CDR2 as YYEEEE. The V gene end was trimmed by 3 bases and the J gene end by 3 bases; junction bases not matched to a gene: 10. This CDR3 contains 18 residues. CDR3 nucleotide sequence: TGTGCCAGCAGCTCGGGACTAGCGGGATTCGGCTCAACAGATACGCAGTATTTT. Protein: CASSSGLAGFGSTDTQYF.

The chain joins TRBV6-5 to TRBJ1-2; D is possibly TRBD1 (5 bases). CDR1 is MNHEY, CDR2 SVGAGI, per germline. The V end lost 0 bases, the J end lost 4 bases, and 12 bases lay between the germline ends. This CDR3 contains 15 residues. The CDR3 loop reads CASSYSTAPFYGYTF. The CDR3 coding sequence is TGTGCCAGCAGTTACTCGACAGCACCCTTCTATGGCTACACCTTC.

The rearrangement links TRBV15 to TRBJ1-1, with D uncertain. The CDR3 is 15 residues long. The germline V and J ends were trimmed by 1 base and 0 bases, with 9 bases remaining between them. CDR1 LNHNV and CDR2 YYDKDF come from the germline V gene (reference sequence). The CDR3 reads CATSRVPGVNTEAFF. CDR3 DNA sequence: TGTGCCACCAGCAGAGTCCCTGGAGTGAACACTGAAGCTTTCTTT.

This clone was observed once. The chain employs TRBV6-5 and TRBJ2-1, with a tentative D call TRBD1 (6 bases). V dropped 6 bases and J dropped 8 bases, with 17 bases sitting between them. The CDR3 totals 14 residues. Germline CDR1 MNHEY, CDR2 SVGAGI. The CDR3 nucleotides read TGTGCCAGCAGACAGGGATTTCCAAGCGATGAGCAGTTCTTC. It is translated as CASRQGFPSDEQFF.

The J gene is TRBJ2-1, the V gene TRBV19; D remains unclear. The ends were cut back, 5 bases at V and 2 bases at J, with 10 bases in the middle. The CDR3 has 14 amino acids. The germline gives CDR1 LNHDA, CDR2 SQIVND (reference sequence). The CDR3 reads CASSEEPTYNEQFF. CDR3 DNA: TGTGCCAGTAGTGAGGAGCCTACCTACAATGAGCAGTTCTTC.

The chain recombines TRBV4-3 with TRBJ1-1; possibly TRBD1 for D (5 bases). The CDR3 has 14 residues. In germline, CDR1 is LGHNA, CDR2 YSLEER. The V gene lost 1 base and the J gene lost 7 bases, with 13 bases spanning the gap. CDR3 loop: CASSQGRLGDEAFF. The DNA of the CDR3 is TGCGCCAGCAGCCAAGGGAGGCTGGGGGATGAAGCTTTCTTT.